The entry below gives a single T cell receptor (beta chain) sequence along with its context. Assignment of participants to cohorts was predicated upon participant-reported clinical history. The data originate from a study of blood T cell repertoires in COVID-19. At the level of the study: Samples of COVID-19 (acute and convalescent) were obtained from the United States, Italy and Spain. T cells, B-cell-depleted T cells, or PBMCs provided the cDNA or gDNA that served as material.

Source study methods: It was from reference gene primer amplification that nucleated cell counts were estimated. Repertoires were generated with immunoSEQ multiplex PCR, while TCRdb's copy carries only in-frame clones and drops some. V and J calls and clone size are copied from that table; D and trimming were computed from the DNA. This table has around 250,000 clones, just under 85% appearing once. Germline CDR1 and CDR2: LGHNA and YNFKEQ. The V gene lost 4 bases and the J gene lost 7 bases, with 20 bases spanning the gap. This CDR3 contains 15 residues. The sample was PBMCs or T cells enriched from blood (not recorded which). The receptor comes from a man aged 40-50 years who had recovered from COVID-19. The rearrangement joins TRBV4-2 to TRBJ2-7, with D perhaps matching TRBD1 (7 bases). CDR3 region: CASSPKAQGTGEQYF. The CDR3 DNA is TGTGCCAGCAGCCCCAAAGCACAGGGGACTGGGGAGCAGTACTTC.